These 3 T cell receptor beta chains originate from one sample sequenced in a study of T-cell memory formation after mild COVID-19. TCRdb reprocessed the 5' RACE reads with MiXCR, giving one entry per CDR3 protein. The sample shows almost 550,000 distinct CDR3 sequences, roughly 22% of them seen only once. The sequenced material came from PBMCs or a T cell subset sorted from them (not recorded which). The origin of the receptors is an adult woman who had mild COVID-19 (a few samples of this study predate the infection). Cell type and time point are not known.

The gene calls are TRBV9 and TRBJ2-1; TRBD2 matches at 7 bases. There are 15 residues in the CDR3. CDR1 is SGDLS and CDR2 is YYNGEE in the germline V gene. Trimming at V came to 1 base and at J to 6 bases, leaving 7 bases not matched to a gene. In nucleotides, the CDR3 is TGTGCCAGCAGCGTACTGTCTAGCGGATTCAATGAGCAGTTCTTC. It is translated as CASSVLSSGFNEQFF.

The sample holds a few counts of this clonotype. The chain links TRBV29-1 to TRBJ2-7; D is undetermined. V lost 5 bases to trimming and J lost 3 bases, with 8 bases between them. The CDR3 runs 11 residues. Germline lookup yields CDR1 SQVTM and CDR2 ANQGSEA. The CDR3 nucleotides are TGCAGCGTTAAGGACGGCTACGAGCAGTACTTC. Translating gives CSVKDGYEQYF.

This chain links TRBV12-3 or TRBV12-4 with TRBJ2-1; D may match TRBD1 or TRBD2 (5 bases each). The CDR3 sequence is 15 residues long. V was pared by 5 bases and J by 6 bases, with 17 bases between. In DNA form, the CDR3 reads TGTGCCAGCAGTGCCCGGGACCCCTTGGGCAATGAGCAGTTCTTC. This codes for CASSARDPLGNEQFF.